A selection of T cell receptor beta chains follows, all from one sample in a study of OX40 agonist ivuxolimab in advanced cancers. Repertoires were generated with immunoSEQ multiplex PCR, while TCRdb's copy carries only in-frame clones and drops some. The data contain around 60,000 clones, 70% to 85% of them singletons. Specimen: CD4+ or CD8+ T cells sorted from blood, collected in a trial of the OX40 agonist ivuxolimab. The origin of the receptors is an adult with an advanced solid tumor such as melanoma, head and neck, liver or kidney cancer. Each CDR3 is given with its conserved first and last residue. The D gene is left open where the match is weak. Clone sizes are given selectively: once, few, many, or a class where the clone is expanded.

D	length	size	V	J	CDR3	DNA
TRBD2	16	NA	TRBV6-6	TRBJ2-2	CASSYPSGANTGELFF	TGTGCCAGCAGTTATCCTAGCGGGGCGAACACCGGGGAGCTGTTTTTT
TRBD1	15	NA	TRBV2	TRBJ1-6	CASRTGRRVHPPLHF	TGTGCCAGCCGGACAGGCCGGAGAGTCCATCCACCCCTCCACTTT
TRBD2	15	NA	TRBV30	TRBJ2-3	CAWSSLAGVTDTQYF	TGTGCCTGGAGTTCACTAGCGGGAGTCACAGATACGCAGTATTTT
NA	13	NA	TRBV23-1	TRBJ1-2	CASSQSGLYGYTF	TGCGCCAGCAGTCAATCGGGTCTCTATGGCTACACCTTC
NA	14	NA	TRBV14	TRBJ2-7	CASRGQKSSYEQYF	TGTGCCAGCCGCGGACAGAAAAGTTCCTACGAGCAGTACTTC
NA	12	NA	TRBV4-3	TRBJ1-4	CASSEQGEKLFF	TGCGCCAGCAGCGAGCAGGGCGAAAAACTGTTTTTT
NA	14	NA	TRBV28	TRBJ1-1	CASSLWRSNTEAFF	TGTGCCAGCAGTTTATGGCGGTCCAACACTGAAGCTTTCTTT
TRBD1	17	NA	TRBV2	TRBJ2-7	CASSEQGRDRVFGEQYF	TGTGCCAGCAGTGAGCAAGGGCGGGACAGGGTATTTGGCGAGCAGTACTTC
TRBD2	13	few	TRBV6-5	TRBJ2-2	CASTSTSGGELFF	TGTGCCAGCACCTCCACTAGCGGCGGGGAGCTGTTTTTT
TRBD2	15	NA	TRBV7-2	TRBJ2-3	CASSERGASTDTQYF	TGTGCCAGCAGCGAGCGGGGGGCTAGCACAGATACGCAGTATTTT
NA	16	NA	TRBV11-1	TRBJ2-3	CASSLGGAILTDTQYF	TGTGCCAGCAGCTTAGGAGGGGCCATCCTCACAGATACGCAGTATTTT
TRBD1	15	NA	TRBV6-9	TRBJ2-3	CASSSTGKSTDTQYF	TGTGCCAGCAGCTCGACAGGGAAGAGCACAGATACGCAGTATTTT
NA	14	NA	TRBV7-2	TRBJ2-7	CASSLAPDTYEQYF	TGTGCCAGCAGCTTAGCCCCTGATACCTACGAGCAGTACTTC
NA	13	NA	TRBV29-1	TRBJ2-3	CSELTGVPATQYF	TGCAGCGAGTTGACTGGAGTTCCGGCTACGCAGTATTTT
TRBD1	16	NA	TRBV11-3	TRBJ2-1	CASSLGTGALGNEQFF	TGTGCCAGCAGCTTAGGGACAGGAGCTCTTGGGAATGAGCAGTTCTTC
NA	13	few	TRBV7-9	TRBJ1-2	CASSFVPNYGYTF	TGTGCCAGCAGCTTTGTCCCTAACTATGGCTACACCTTC
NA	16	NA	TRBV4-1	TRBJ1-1	CASSQQTYRVGSKGFF	TGCGCCAGCAGCCAACAAACCTACAGGGTTGGTTCTAAAGGTTTCTTT
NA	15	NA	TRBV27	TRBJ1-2	CASRSPRDGGYGYTF	TGTGCCAGCAGATCCCCCCGGGACGGCGGCTATGGCTACACCTTC
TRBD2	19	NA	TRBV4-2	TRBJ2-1	CASSQGYLAGGLVDNEQFF	TGTGCCAGCAGCCAAGGGTATCTAGCGGGAGGGCTTGTGGACAATGAGCAGTTCTTC
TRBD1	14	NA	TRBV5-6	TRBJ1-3	CASSQTGAGNTIYF	TGTGCCAGCAGCCAGACAGGGGCTGGAAACACCATATATTTT
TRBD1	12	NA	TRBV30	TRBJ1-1	CAWGQENTEAFF	TGTGCCTGGGGACAGGAGAACACTGAAGCTTTCTTT
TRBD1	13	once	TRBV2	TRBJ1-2	CASSPGQSYGYTF	TGTGCCAGTTCTCCGGGACAGAGCTATGGCTACACCTTC
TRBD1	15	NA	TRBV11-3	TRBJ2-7	CASSQGQGNSYEQYF	TGTGCCAGCAGCCAGGGACAGGGGAACTCCTACGAGCAGTACTTC
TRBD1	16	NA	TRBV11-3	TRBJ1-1	CASSLGGRGRRNEAFF	TGTGCCAGCAGCTTAGGAGGCAGGGGGAGAAGGAATGAAGCTTTCTTT
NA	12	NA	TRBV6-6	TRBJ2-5	CASSSARGTQYF	TGTGCCAGCAGTTCCGCCCGGGGGACCCAGTACTTC
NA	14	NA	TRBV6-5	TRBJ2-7	CASSLQGPSYEQYF	TGTGCCAGCAGCCTACAGGGCCCCTCCTACGAGCAGTACTTC
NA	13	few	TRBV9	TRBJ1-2	CASSPGTRNGYTF	TGTGCCAGCAGCCCCGGGACACGAAATGGCTACACCTTC
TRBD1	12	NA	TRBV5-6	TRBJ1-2	CASSYGTDGYTF	TGTGCCAGCAGCTACGGGACAGATGGCTACACCTTC
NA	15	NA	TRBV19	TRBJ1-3	CASSKGGPSGNTIYF	TGTGCCAGTAGTAAGGGGGGACCCTCTGGAAACACCATATATTTT
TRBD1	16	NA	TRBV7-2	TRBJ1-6	CASRDRGRSYNSPLHF	TGTGCCAGCAGGGACAGGGGGCGCTCCTATAATTCACCCCTCCACTTT
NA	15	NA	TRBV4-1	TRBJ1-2	CASSRGGRGRDGYTF	TGCGCCAGTTCCCGGGGAGGGCGCGGGAGAGATGGCTACACCTTC
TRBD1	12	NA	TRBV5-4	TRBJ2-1	CASSFTGDEQFF	TGTGCCAGCAGCTTTACAGGGGATGAGCAGTTCTTC
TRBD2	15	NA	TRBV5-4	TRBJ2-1	CASSRGLAESNEQFF	TGTGCCAGCAGCCGAGGACTAGCGGAGTCCAATGAGCAGTTCTTC
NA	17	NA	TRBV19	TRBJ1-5	CASSIRGQTYSNQPQHF	TGTGCCAGTAGTATAAGAGGGCAGACCTATAGCAATCAGCCCCAGCATTTT
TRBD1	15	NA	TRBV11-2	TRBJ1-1	CASSYRGQLNTEAFF	TGTGCCAGCAGCTACCGGGGACAGCTGAACACTGAAGCTTTCTTT